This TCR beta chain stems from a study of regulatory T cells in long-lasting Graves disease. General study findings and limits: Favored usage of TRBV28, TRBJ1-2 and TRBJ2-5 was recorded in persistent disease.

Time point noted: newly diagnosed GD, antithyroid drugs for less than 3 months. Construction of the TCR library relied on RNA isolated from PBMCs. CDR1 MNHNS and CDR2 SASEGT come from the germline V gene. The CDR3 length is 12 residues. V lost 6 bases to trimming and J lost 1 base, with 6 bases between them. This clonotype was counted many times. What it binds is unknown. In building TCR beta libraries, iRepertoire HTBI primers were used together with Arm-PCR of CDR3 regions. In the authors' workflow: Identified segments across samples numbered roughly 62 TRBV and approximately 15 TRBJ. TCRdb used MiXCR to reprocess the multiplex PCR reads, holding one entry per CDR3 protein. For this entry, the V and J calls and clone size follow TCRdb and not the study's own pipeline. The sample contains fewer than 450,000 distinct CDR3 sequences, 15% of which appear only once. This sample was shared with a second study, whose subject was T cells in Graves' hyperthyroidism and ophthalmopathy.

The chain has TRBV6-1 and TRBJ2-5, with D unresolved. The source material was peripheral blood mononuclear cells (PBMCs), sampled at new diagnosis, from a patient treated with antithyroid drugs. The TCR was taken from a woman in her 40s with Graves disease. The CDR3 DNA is TGTGCCAGCAGCAGGACCCAAGAGACCCAGTACTTC. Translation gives CASSRTQETQYF.